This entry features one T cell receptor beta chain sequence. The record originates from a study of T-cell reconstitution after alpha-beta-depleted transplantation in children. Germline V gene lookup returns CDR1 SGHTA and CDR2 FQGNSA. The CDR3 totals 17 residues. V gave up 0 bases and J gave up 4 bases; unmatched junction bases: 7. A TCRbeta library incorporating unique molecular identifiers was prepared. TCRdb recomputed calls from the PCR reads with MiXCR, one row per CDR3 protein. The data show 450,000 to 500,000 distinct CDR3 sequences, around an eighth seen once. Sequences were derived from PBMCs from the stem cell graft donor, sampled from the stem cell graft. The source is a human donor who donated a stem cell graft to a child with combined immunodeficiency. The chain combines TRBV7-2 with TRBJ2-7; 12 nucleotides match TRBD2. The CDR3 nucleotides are TGTGCCAGCAGCTTAGCGGCGACTAGCGGGAGTTGGTACGAGCAGTACTTC. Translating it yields CASSLAATSGSWYEQYF.